This is a list of T cell receptor beta chains from one sample in a study of T-cell memory formation after mild COVID-19. TCRdb processed the 5' RACE reads anew with MiXCR; each CDR3 protein has one entry. This sample yields 550,000 to 700,000 distinct CDR3 sequences, of which about a sixth are seen a single time; 12% belongs to the top ten. The sequenced sample consisted of PBMCs or a T cell subset sorted from them (not recorded which). The origin of the receptors is an adult woman who had mild COVID-19 (a few samples of this study predate the infection). Cell type and time point are not known. CDR3s include the opening cysteine and the closing phenylalanine or tryptophan. A D gene is named only where the DNA matches it firmly. Size tells how often a clone was seen (once, few, many) or the class of an expanded clone, and some rows leave it out.

>TRBJ1-1|TRBV20-1|TRBD1|few
CSAILTGGRNTEAFF
TGCAGTGCTATTTTGACAGGGGGCCGGAACACTGAAGCTTTCTTT
>TRBJ1-1|TRBV6-6|.|.
CASSYVGRGEAFF
TGTGCCAGCAGTTATGTAGGGAGGGGAGAAGCTTTCTTT
>TRBJ2-7|TRBV5-6|.|.
CASSRDDNEQYF
TGTGCCAGCAGCAGGGACGATAACGAGCAGTACTTC
>TRBJ1-2|TRBV28|.|.
CASSLNLQGGYGYTF
TGTGCCAGCAGTTTAAATTTACAGGGAGGCTATGGCTACACCTTC
>TRBJ2-7|TRBV29-1|TRBD2|many
CSVGFWGRDSYEQYF
TGCAGCGTTGGTTTTTGGGGGAGGGATTCCTACGAGCAGTACTTC
>TRBJ1-1|TRBV7-9|.|few
CASSFQGPDTEAFF
TGTGCCAGCAGTTTCCAGGGTCCGGACACTGAAGCTTTCTTT
>TRBJ2-5|TRBV7-3|.|few
CASSLKFGPEETQYF
TGTGCCAGCAGCTTAAAATTCGGGCCCGAGGAGACCCAGTACTTC
>TRBJ2-7|TRBV19|TRBD2|.
CASGEAGGLLYEQYF
TGTGCCAGTGGTGAGGCGGGAGGGCTCTTGTACGAGCAGTACTTC
>TRBJ2-7|TRBV30|.|.
CAWSSAPVGYEQYF
TGTGCCTGGAGTTCTGCCCCGGTGGGCTACGAGCAGTACTTC
>TRBJ1-2|TRBV20-1|TRBD1|.
CSATPGQGAVYGYTF
TGCAGTGCTACACCTGGACAGGGGGCCGTCTATGGCTACACCTTC
>TRBJ2-3|TRBV7-2|TRBD2|.
CASSLRSGTSSTDTQYF
TGTGCCAGCAGCTTAAGGAGTGGGACTAGCAGCACAGATACGCAGTATTTT
>TRBJ2-5|TRBV7-9|TRBD1|.
CASTVGTEGTQYF
TGTGCCAGCACCGTGGGGACAGAGGGGACCCAGTACTTC
>TRBJ1-6|TRBV19|.|.
CASSIDATGSSYNSPLHF
TGTGCCAGTAGTATAGATGCTACCGGAAGCTCCTATAATTCACCCCTCCACTTT
>TRBJ2-7|TRBV7-9|TRBD2|.
CASSAEAGVIYEQYF
TGTGCCAGCAGCGCTGAAGCGGGAGTTATATACGAGCAGTACTTC
>TRBJ2-7|TRBV9|.|few
CASSVGQGTEQYF
TGTGCCAGCAGCGTAGGGCAGGGGACAGAGCAGTACTTC
>TRBJ2-7|TRBV7-9|TRBD2|many
CASTPPPTLAGAYEQYF
TGTGCCAGCACCCCACCCCCTACTTTAGCGGGAGCGTACGAGCAGTACTTC
>TRBJ2-5|TRBV5-4|TRBD2|few
CASSHRLAGEFQYF
TGTGCCAGCAGCCATCGGTTAGCGGGGGAGTTTCAGTACTTC
>TRBJ1-5|TRBV12-3/TRBV12-4|.|.
CASSLSGQPQNF
TGTGCCAGCAGTTTGTCCGGGCAGCCCCAGAATTTT